This TCR beta chain was retrieved from a study of blood T cells in healthy people across ages. Across the whole study: Through template switching, about one barcoded beta molecule was captured per two T cells, as measured in model experiments.

Looked up from germline, CDR1 is SGHVS and CDR2 is FQNEAQ. This CDR3 contains 15 residues. Study results and limitations: While age rose, TCR beta diversity per million T cells dropped in a roughly linear way. The percentage of naive T cells correlated strongly with TCR beta diversity.

To note about this clonotype: No antigen is known for it. A clone one base away is much larger, so this may be a read error.

The second PCR ran about 6 to 12 cycles with a sample-barcoded 5' primer and J-beta primers. Each of the samples gave a minimum of 3 million paired-end reads that contained CDR3. TCRdb independently ran MiXCR on the 5' RACE reads; one entry per CDR3 protein. The sample has about 760,000 distinct CDR3 sequences, roughly 50% seen once. The source is a man between 40 and 49 years old in good health. The sequenced sample was blood. This sequence joins TRBV7-8 and TRBJ2-5; D perhaps matches TRBD2 (6 bases). The J call may be in error: the DNA end matches TRBJ2-7 better. As DNA, the CDR3 is TGTGCCAGCAGCTCACACCGGGACTCAACCTGCGAGCAGTACTTC. It yields the protein CASSSHRDSTCEQYF.